These 26 T cell receptor beta chains were sequenced from one sample in a study of shared clonotypes between healthy human individuals. Assay: immunoSEQ multiplex PCR; the TCRdb copy retains only in-frame clones and omits some. The data show a few million clones, with approximately 93% seen just once and 0.39% held by the top ten. The sequenced sample consisted of naive CD4+ T cells from PBMCs. The subset here: CD45RA+ positively selected. The receptor source for this set is a man between 18 and 29 years old in good health. Some clones in this sample may be carry-over from other donors' samples.

The rearrangement links TRBV18 to TRBJ1-2; D unresolved. CDR3 length: 15 amino acids. Germline V CDR1 and CDR2: KGHSH, LQKENI. The germline V and J ends were trimmed by 3 bases and 0 bases, with 11 bases remaining between them. The CDR3 spells CASSPTEQPNYGYTF. In DNA, the CDR3 is TGTGCCAGCTCACCGACGGAACAGCCTAACTATGGCTACACCTTC.

CDR3 sequence reads: CASSGTSQGYEQYF. The DNA of the CDR3 is TGTGCCAGCAGCGGGACTAGTCAGGGCTACGAGCAGTACTTC. V gene TRBV9 combines with J gene TRBJ2-7, with 7 bases lining up with TRBD2. Germline-derived CDR1 and CDR2 are SGDLS and YYNGEE. Losses at the gene ends were 3 bases for V and 3 bases for J; bases not matched to a gene: 6. There are 14 residues in the CDR3.

The chain combines TRBV28 with TRBJ2-7; unclear D gene. The length of the CDR3 is 16 residues. V dropped 5 bases and J dropped 5 bases, with 22 bases sitting between them. CDR1 and CDR2 from the germline V gene are MDHEN and SYDVKM. The CDR3: CASSPSGRARHNEQYF. For the CDR3, the DNA is TGTGCCAGCAGTCCATCAGGCCGGGCCCGGCACAACGAGCAGTACTTC.

On this clone: Other DNA sequences of this sample code for an identical CDR3. The chain combines TRBV9 with TRBJ2-7, with TRBD2 matching over 10 bases. The CDR3 covers 14 residues. The V gene's germline CDR1 is SGDLS and CDR2 YYNGEE. The J segment lost 0 bases and the V segment lost 7 bases, leaving 4 bases of the junction unmatched. This CDR3 is CASSAGGTSYEQYF. The DNA for the CDR3 is TGTGCCAGCTCAGCGGGAGGGACCTCCTACGAGCAGTACTTC. The full variable domain, in which reference TRBV9 and TRBJ2-7 provide the parts outside the CDR3, is DSGVTQTPKHLITATGQRVTLRCSPRSGDLSVYWYQQSLDQGLQFLIQYYNGEERAKGNILERFSAQQFPDLHSELNLSSLELGDSALYFCASSAGGTSYEQYFGPGTRLTVT.

As to this clone: Additional DNA sequences in this sample encode the identical CDR3. V usage is TRBV5-1 and J usage is TRBJ2-2, with unresolved D. V shed 0 bases and J shed 4 bases, with 7 bases lying between them. This CDR3 is 14 amino acids long. Germline CDR1 reads SGHRS; CDR2 reads YFSETQ. The DNA for the CDR3 is TGCGCCAGCAGCTTGGGTCAGCTCACCGGGGAGCTGTTTTTT. It is translated as CASSLGQLTGELFF. Complete variable domain (other parts from reference TRBV5-1 and TRBJ2-2): KAGVTQTPRYLIKTRGQQVTLSCSPISGHRSVSWYQQTPGQGLQFLFEYFSETQRNKGNFPGRFSGRQFSNSRSEMNVSTLELGDSALYLCASSLGQLTGELFFGEGSRLTVL.

With regard to this clone: Within the sample, other DNA sequences also encode this same CDR3. This chain joins TRBV25-1 and TRBJ2-3; weak D call: TRBD2 (6 bases). Germline CDR1 and CDR2: MGHDK and SYGVNS. The V end was cut by 2 bases, the J end by 0 bases, with 6 bases between. CDR3 length equals 14 residues. The CDR3 nucleotides are TGTGCCAGCAGTGAAGGGACTAGCACAGATACGCAGTATTTT. This translates into CASSEGTSTDTQYF.

A remark on this clone: Other DNA sequences in this sample translate to the same CDR3. The rearrangement joins TRBV19 to TRBJ1-1, with D perhaps matching TRBD1 (5 bases). Germline V gene lookup returns CDR1 LNHDA and CDR2 SQIVND (reference sequence). Trimming took 4 bases from V and 0 from J, leaving 6 bases between them. The CDR3 is made up of 13 amino acids. CDR3 region: CASSKGMNTEAFF. CDR3 nucleotides: TGTGCCAGTAGTAAGGGGATGAACACTGAAGCTTTCTTT.

The chain has TRBV11-2 and TRBJ2-5, with a possible D match to TRBD1 (7 bases). Germline V gene data show CDR1 as SGHAT and CDR2 as FQNNGV. Trimming cost V 4 bases and J 10 bases, with 22 bases left between them. The CDR3 has 15 residues. CDR3 bases: TGTGCCAGCAGCTCGACAGGGAACGACCCGCGGGACCAGTACTTC. This sequence encodes CASSSTGNDPRDQYF.

This clone was observed a handful of times. This chain links TRBV29-1 with TRBJ1-2, with D unclear. The CDR3 spans 10 residues. The V gene lost 3 bases and the J gene lost 8 bases, with 7 bases spanning the gap. Per germline, CDR1 SQVTM and CDR2 ANQGSEA. CDR3 sequence: CSVELLGYTF. CDR3 sequence (DNA): TGCAGCGTTGAGCTACTCGGCTACACCTTC.

The chain recombines TRBV28 with TRBJ1-1; 8 bases align to TRBD1. This CDR3 region has 16 residues. Trimming at V came to 5 bases and at J to 3 bases, leaving 11 bases not matched to a gene. Germline CDR1 and CDR2: MDHEN and SYDVKM. The CDR3 is CASSPGQGLGYTEAFF. DNA of the CDR3: TGTGCCAGCAGTCCCGGACAGGGCCTGGGGTACACTGAAGCTTTCTTT.

This rearrangement joins TRBV29-1 to TRBJ1-2, with 7 bases fitting TRBD1. Germline CDR1 reads SQVTM; CDR2 reads ANQGSEA. This CDR3 spans 15 amino acids. With 4 bases clipped from V and 4 bases from J, the junction kept 12 bases outside the gene matches. Written as DNA, the CDR3 is TGCAGCGTTGGTGGGCAGGGGGGCCCGGGCTATGGCTACACCTTC. Translating gives CSVGGQGGPGYGYTF. The whole variable domain, filled in from reference TRBV29-1 and TRBJ1-2, reads SAVISQKPSRDICQRGTSLTIQCQVDSQVTMMFWYRQQPGQSLTLIATANQGSEATYESGFVIDKFPISRPNLTFSTLTVSNMSPEDSSIYLCSVGGQGGPGYGYTFGSGTRLTVV.

The V gene is TRBV6-1, the J gene TRBJ2-7; 9 bases map to TRBD2. Trimming at V came to 4 bases and at J to 3 bases, leaving 7 bases not matched to a gene. The CDR3 is 15 residues long. Germline loops: CDR1 MNHNS, CDR2 SASEGT. CDR3 residues: CASSVVAGAHYEQYF. As DNA, the CDR3 is TGTGCCAGCAGTGTGGTAGCGGGGGCCCACTACGAGCAGTACTTC.

The chain employs TRBV2 and TRBJ1-1; D perhaps matches TRBD1 (6 bases). This CDR3 comprises 14 residues. Trimming stripped 1 base from V and 7 bases from J, with 13 bases between. Germline V gene data show CDR1 as SNHLY and CDR2 as FYNNEI. The CDR3 is CASSEGGADGEAFF. CDR3 DNA: TGTGCCAGCAGTGAAGGGGGGGCGGACGGTGAAGCTTTCTTT.

This clone was detected only once. CDR3 in DNA: TGTGCCAGCACCCGTCCCCAGGGGGCAGGCGACACTGAAGCTTTCTTT. Translation: CASTRPQGAGDTEAFF. The chain employs TRBV7-9 and TRBJ1-1; 8 bases fit TRBD1. Per the germline V gene, CDR1 is SEHNR and CDR2 is FQNEAQ (reference sequence). The CDR3 totals 16 residues. Trimming removed 7 bases from V and 3 bases from J; junction bases left unmatched: 13.

The chain couples TRBV19 to TRBJ1-5, with TRBD1 matching 9 bases. The junction had 3 bases not matched to a gene; V was cut back by 4 bases and J by 5 bases. Per germline, CDR1 LNHDA and CDR2 SQIVND (reference sequence). The CDR3 totals 14 residues. The CDR3 spells CASSRTGGHQPQHF. Here the CDR3 DNA reads TGTGCCAGTAGTAGAACAGGGGGCCATCAGCCCCAGCATTTT.

This clone was counted once. Other DNA sequences of this sample code for an identical CDR3. This rearrangement joins TRBV6-5 to TRBJ1-4, with 7 bases lining up with TRBD1. Germline values: CDR1 MNHEY, CDR2 SVGAGI. This CDR3 contains 14 residues. Losses at the gene ends were 2 bases for V and 7 bases for J; bases not matched to a gene: 4. As DNA, the CDR3 is TGTGCCAGCAGTTACAGGGGGCTCGGTGAAAAACTGTTTTTT. Amino acids: CASSYRGLGEKLFF.

The V and J genes are TRBV7-2 and TRBJ1-4, with TRBD1 identical over 9 bases. The CDR3 totals 16 residues. CDR1 is SGHTA, CDR2 FQGNSA, per germline. The junction had 8 bases not matched to a gene; V was cut back by 4 bases and J by 5 bases. CDR3 nucleotides: TGTGCCAGCAGCTCCTCCGACAGGGGGAGAAATGAAAAACTGTTTTTT. Translating gives CASSSSDRGRNEKLFF. The complete variable domain, with remaining parts taken from reference TRBV7-2 and TRBJ1-4, reads GAGVSQSPSNKVTEKGKDVELRCDPISGHTALYWYRQSLGQGLEFLIYFQGNSAPDKSGLPSDRFSAERTGGSVSTLTIQRTQQEDSAVYLCASSSSDRGRNEKLFFGSGTQLSVL.

V usage is TRBV10-3 and J usage is TRBJ2-2; 8 nucleotides align to TRBD2. The germline CDR1 and CDR2 sequences are ENHRY and SYGVKD. The length of the CDR3 is 15 residues. Trimming took 10 bases from V and 4 from J; bases not matched to a gene: 11. DNA of the CDR3: TGTGCCACCACTGCTAGCGGGCAAACCACCGGGGAGCTGTTTTTT. Protein: CATTASGQTTGELFF.

The chain employs TRBV28 and TRBJ2-7; D not resolved. This CDR3 is built from 14 residues. The V gene's germline CDR1 is MDHEN and CDR2 SYDVKM. The ends were cut back, 4 bases at V and 2 bases at J, with 12 bases in the middle. The CDR3 spells CASSSKARPYEQYF. The CDR3 DNA reads TGTGCCAGCAGTTCGAAAGCGAGACCCTACGAGCAGTACTTC.

The rearrangement joins TRBV11-2 to TRBJ2-1, with unresolved D. The CDR3 is 13 amino acids. Germline CDR1 reads SGHAT; CDR2 reads FQNNGV. Trimming left V 0 bases short and J 15 bases short, with 15 bases between. The CDR3: CASSLDRYAQPFF. The CDR3 nucleotides are TGTGCCAGCAGCTTAGATCGATACGCCCAGCCGTTCTTC.

This clone was observed a few times. The same CDR3 is also encoded by other DNA sequences in this sample. This chain joins TRBV5-1 and TRBJ1-3; D remains unclear. In germline, CDR1 is SGHRS, CDR2 YFSETQ. V was trimmed by 1 base and J by 0 bases, leaving 5 bases between them. The CDR3 runs 14 residues. CDR3 nucleotides: TGCGCCAGCAGCTTGACAGTCTCTGGAAACACCATATATTTT. As protein: CASSLTVSGNTIYF.

Only a few counts were recorded for this clone. The chain has TRBV6-1 and TRBJ1-1; D is unresolved. Germline lookup yields CDR1 MNHNS and CDR2 SASEGT. V was trimmed by 2 bases and J by 0 bases, leaving 7 bases between them. The CDR3 runs 14 residues. CDR3 DNA sequence: TGTGCCAGCAGTGAACCCCAGGTGAACACTGAAGCTTTCTTT. Residues: CASSEPQVNTEAFF.

This chain links TRBV28 with TRBJ2-1; D might be TRBD2 (5 bases). The germline V gene has CDR1 MDHEN and CDR2 SYDVKM. The germline V and J ends were trimmed by 10 bases and 4 bases, with 23 bases remaining between them. The CDR3 spans 16 residues. CDR3 region: CATQLLRLSPYNEQFF. In DNA, the CDR3 is TGTGCCACCCAACTGCTCCGACTATCGCCATACAATGAGCAGTTCTTC.

In the case of this clone: The same CDR3 can be traced to other DNA sequences in this sample. The rearrangement joins TRBV30 to TRBJ2-5, with a tentative D call TRBD2 (7 bases). Germline CDR1 GTSNPN, CDR2 SVGIG (reference sequence). Trimming shortened V by 3 bases and J by 2 bases, and 13 bases separated the two germline ends. The CDR3 spans 14 residues. The CDR3 protein is CAWSRGAGQETQYF. DNA for the CDR3: TGTGCCTGGAGCCGGGGGGCAGGGCAAGAGACCCAGTACTTC.

The chain uses TRBV6-5 and TRBJ2-7; 8 bases are shared with TRBD1. Per the germline V gene, CDR1 is MNHEY and CDR2 is SVGAGI. J lost 2 bases, V lost 7 bases, and 7 bases had no gene match. CDR3 length: 14 amino acids. The CDR3 region has the DNA TGTGCCAGCAACGGACAGGGCCCTACCTACGAGCAGTACTTC. Its protein product is CASNGQGPTYEQYF.

This sequence joins TRBV19 and TRBJ2-1, with 12 bases identical to TRBD2. From germline, CDR1 is LNHDA and CDR2 SQIVND (reference sequence). The CDR3 has 16 amino acids. V was pared by 6 bases and J by 7 bases, with 10 bases of the junction left unmatched. The CDR3 protein is CASRLILAGGPNEQFF. As DNA, the CDR3 is TGTGCCAGTAGACTGATTCTAGCGGGAGGGCCAAATGAGCAGTTCTTC.